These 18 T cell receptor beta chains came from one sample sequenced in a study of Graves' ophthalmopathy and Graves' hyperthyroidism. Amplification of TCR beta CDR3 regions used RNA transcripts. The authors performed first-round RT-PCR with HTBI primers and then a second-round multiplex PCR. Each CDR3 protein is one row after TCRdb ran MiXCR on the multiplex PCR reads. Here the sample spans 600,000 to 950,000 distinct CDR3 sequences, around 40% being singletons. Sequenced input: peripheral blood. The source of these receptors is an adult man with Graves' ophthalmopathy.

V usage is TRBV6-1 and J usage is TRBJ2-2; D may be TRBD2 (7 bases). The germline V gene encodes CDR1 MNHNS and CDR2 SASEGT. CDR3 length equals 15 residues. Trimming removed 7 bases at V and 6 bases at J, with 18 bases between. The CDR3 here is CASKSGGRLSGELFF. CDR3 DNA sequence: TGTGCCAGCAAGTCCGGGGGGCGCCTCTCCGGGGAGCTGTTTTTT.

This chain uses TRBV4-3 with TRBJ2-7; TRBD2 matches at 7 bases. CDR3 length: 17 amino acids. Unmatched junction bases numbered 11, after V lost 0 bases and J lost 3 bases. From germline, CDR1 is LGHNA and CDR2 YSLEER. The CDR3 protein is CASSQEGEGSPFYEQYF. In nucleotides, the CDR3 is TGCGCCAGCAGCCAAGAGGGGGAGGGGAGCCCCTTCTACGAGCAGTACTTC.

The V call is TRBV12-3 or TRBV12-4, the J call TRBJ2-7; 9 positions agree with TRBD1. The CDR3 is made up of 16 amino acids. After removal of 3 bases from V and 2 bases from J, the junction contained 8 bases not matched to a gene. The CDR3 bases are TGTGCCAGCAGTTTGACGCGGACAGGGGTAACCTACGAGCAGTACTTC. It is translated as CASSLTRTGVTYEQYF.

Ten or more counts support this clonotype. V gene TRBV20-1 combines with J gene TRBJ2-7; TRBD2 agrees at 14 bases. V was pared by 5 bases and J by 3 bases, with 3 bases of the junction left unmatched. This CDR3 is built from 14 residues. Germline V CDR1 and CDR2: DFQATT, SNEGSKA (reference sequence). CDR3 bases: TGCAGTGCTCAAGGGACTAGCGGGAGCTACGAGCAGTACTTC. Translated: CSAQGTSGSYEQYF.

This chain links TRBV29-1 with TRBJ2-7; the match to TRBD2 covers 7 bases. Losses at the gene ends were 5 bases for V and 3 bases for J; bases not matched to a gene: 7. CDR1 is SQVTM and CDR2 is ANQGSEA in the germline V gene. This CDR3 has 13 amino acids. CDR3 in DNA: TGCAGCGTTTTGGTGACGGGAGGCTACGAGCAGTACTTC. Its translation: CSVLVTGGYEQYF.

CDR3 sequence (DNA): TGTGCCAGCTCACCGATGACAGGGGCTGCGAGAAACACCATATATTTT. Its protein is CASSPMTGAARNTIYF. The chain recombines TRBV2 with TRBJ1-3, with 8 positions matching TRBD1. The CDR3 contains 16 residues. Trimming removed 8 bases from V and 5 bases from J; junction bases left unmatched: 14. The V gene's germline CDR1 is SNHLY and CDR2 FYNNEI.

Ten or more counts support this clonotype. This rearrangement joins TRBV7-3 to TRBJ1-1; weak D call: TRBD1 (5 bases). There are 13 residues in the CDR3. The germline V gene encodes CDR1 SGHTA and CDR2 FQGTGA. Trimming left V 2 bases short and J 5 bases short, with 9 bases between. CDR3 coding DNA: TGTGCCAGCAGCTTATGGGAGGGGACTGAAGCTTTCTTT. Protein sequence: CASSLWEGTEAFF.

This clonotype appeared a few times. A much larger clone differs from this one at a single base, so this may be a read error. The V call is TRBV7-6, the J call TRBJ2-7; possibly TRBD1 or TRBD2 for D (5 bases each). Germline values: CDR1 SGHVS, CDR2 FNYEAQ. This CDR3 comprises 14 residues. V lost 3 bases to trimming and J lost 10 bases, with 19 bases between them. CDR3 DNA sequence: TGTGCCAGCAGCTTGGGACCGCTGCAAGAGGCCCAGTACTTC. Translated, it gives CASSLGPLQEAQYF.

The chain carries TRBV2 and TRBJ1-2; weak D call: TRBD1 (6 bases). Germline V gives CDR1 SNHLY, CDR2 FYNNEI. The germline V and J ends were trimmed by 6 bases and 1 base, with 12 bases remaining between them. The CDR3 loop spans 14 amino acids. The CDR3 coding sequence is TGTGCCAGCAGGGATACAGGGCATAACTATGGCTACACCTTC. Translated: CASRDTGHNYGYTF.

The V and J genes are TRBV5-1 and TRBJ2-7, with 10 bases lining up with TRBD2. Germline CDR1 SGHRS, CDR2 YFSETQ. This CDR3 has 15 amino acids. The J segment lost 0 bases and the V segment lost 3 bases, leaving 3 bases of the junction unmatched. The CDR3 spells CASSSRLAGSYEQYF. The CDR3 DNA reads TGCGCCAGCAGCTCAAGACTAGCGGGCTCCTACGAGCAGTACTTC.

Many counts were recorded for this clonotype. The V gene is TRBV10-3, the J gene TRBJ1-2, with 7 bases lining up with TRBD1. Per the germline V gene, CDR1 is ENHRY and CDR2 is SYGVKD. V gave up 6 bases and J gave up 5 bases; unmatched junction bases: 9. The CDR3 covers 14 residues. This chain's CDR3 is CAIREGGLGYGYTF. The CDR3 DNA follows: TGTGCCATCAGAGAAGGGGGCTTGGGTTATGGCTACACCTTC.

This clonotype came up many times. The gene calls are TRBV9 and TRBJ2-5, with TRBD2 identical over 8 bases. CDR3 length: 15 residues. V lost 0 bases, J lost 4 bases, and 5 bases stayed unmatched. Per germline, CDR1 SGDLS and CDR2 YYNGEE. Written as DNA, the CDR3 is TGTGCCAGCAGCGTAGTTGGCAGCGGGGGAGAGACCCAGTACTTC. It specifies CASSVVGSGGETQYF.

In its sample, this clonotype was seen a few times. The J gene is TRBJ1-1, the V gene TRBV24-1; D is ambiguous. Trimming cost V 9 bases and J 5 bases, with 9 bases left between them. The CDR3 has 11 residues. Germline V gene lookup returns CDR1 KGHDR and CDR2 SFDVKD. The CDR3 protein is CATRTGTEAFF. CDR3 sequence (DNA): TGTGCCACCCGTACGGGGACTGAAGCTTTCTTT.

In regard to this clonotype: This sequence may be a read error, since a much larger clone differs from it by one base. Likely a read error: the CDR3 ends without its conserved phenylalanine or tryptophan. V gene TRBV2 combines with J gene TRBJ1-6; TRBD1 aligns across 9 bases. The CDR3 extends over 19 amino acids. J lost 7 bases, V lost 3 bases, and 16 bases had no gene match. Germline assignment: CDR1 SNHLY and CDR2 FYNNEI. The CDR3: CASSERGTGMNWENSPLHL. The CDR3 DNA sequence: TGTGCCAGCAGTGAGCGGGGGACAGGGATGAATTGGGAGAATTCACCCCTCCACCTT.

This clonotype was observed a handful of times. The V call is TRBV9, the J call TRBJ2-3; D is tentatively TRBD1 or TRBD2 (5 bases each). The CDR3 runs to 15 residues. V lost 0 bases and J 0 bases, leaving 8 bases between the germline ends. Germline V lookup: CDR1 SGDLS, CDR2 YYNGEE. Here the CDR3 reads CASSVGGASTDTQYF. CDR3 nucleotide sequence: TGTGCCAGCAGCGTAGGAGGGGCGAGCACAGATACGCAGTATTTT.

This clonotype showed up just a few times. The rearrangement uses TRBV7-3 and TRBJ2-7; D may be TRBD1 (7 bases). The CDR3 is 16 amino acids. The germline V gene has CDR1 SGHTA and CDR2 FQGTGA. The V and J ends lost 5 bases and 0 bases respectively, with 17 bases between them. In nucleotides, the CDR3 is TGTGCCAGCAGCCTGAACAGGGGACTCTACTCCTACGAGCAGTACTTC. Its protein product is CASSLNRGLYSYEQYF.

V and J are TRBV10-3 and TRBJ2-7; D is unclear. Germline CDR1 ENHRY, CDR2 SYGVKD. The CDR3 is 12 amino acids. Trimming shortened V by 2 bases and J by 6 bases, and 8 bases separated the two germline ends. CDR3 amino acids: CAISETVGEQYF. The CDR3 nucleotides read TGTGCCATCAGTGAGACAGTGGGCGAGCAGTACTTC.

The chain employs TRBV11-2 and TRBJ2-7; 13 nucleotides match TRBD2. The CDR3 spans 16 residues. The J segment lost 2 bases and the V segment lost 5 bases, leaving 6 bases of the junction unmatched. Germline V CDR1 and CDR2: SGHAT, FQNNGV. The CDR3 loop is CASSNPGTSGAYEQYF. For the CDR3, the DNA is TGTGCCAGCAGCAACCCCGGGACTAGCGGGGCCTACGAGCAGTACTTC. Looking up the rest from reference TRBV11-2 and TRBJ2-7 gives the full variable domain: EAGVAQSPRYKIIEKRQSVAFWCNPISGHATLYWYQQILGQGPKLLIQFQNNGVVDDSQLPKDRFSAERLKGVDSTLKIQPAKLEDSAVYLCASSNPGTSGAYEQYFGPGTRLTVT.